Below are 25 T cell receptor beta chains sequenced from a single sample in a study of blood T cell repertoires in COVID-19. Using immunoSEQ multiplex PCR, the repertoire was profiled, and TCRdb retains in-frame clones only, with some absent. Of tens of thousands of clones in the sample, 75% to 95% were seen once. Sequenced sample: peripheral blood. These TCRs come from a woman aged 45-65 years in a cohort sampled during active COVID-19.

V gene TRBV6-6 combines with J gene TRBJ1-2; D ambiguous. The CDR3 covers 15 residues. The germline CDR1 and CDR2 sequences are MNHNY and SVGAGI (reference sequence). Trimming cost V 0 bases and J 0 bases, with 8 bases left between them. This CDR3 is CASSYSGGSNYGYTF. For the CDR3, the DNA is TGTGCCAGCAGTTACTCTGGAGGGTCTAACTATGGCTACACCTTC.

The V call is TRBV3-1 (or the pseudogene TRBV3-2), the J call TRBJ2-1; 7 bases match TRBD2. V trimming: 1 base; J trimming: 10 bases; junction bases outside the gene matches: 7. Germline V gene lookup returns CDR1 LGHDT and CDR2 YNNKEL (reference sequence). CDR3 length: 14 residues. CDR3 protein: CASSQAAGAGEQFF. The CDR3 DNA is TGTGCCAGCAGCCAAGCTGCGGGAGCAGGAGAGCAGTTCTTC.

V usage is TRBV5-6 and J usage is TRBJ1-2, with a possible D match to TRBD1 (6 bases). Germline values: CDR1 SGHDT, CDR2 YYEEEE. Trimming took 4 bases from V and 7 from J, leaving 14 bases between them. The CDR3 runs to 13 residues. This CDR3 is CASSPQGIGGYTF. The CDR3 region has the DNA TGTGCCAGCAGCCCCCAGGGGATTGGTGGCTACACCTTC.

The chain links TRBV7-8 to TRBJ2-7; D perhaps matches TRBD2 (6 bases). Trimming took 5 bases from V and 0 from J, leaving 14 bases between them. In germline, CDR1 is SGHVS, CDR2 FQNEAQ. This CDR3 is built from 15 residues. CDR3 DNA sequence: TGTGCCAGCAGCACGCCGCGGGGTAACTCCTACGAGCAGTACTTC. This encodes CASSTPRGNSYEQYF.

V usage is TRBV6-5 and J usage is TRBJ1-5; 12 bases are shared with TRBD1. Trimming removed 8 bases from V and 7 bases from J; junction bases left unmatched: 9. The germline CDR1 and CDR2 sequences are MNHEY and SVGAGI. This CDR3 region has 15 residues. This CDR3 reads CASGWDRGREQPQHF. The CDR3 DNA follows: TGTGCCAGCGGCTGGGACAGGGGGCGCGAGCAGCCCCAGCATTTT.

The V and J genes are TRBV2 and TRBJ1-6; 7 positions agree with TRBD1. V gave up 5 bases and J gave up 0 bases; unmatched junction bases: 13. CDR3 length: 19 amino acids. The V gene's germline CDR1 is SNHLY and CDR2 FYNNEI. For the CDR3, the DNA is TGTGCCAGCAGTTCGGACAGGAGAACAGAGAGCTCCTATAATTCACCCCTCCACTTT. Protein sequence: CASSSDRRTESSYNSPLHF.

This clone was picked up one time. The chain employs TRBV28 and TRBJ2-7; 9 bases fit TRBD1. There are 14 residues in the CDR3. Germline-derived CDR1 and CDR2 are MDHEN and SYDVKM. V lost 5 bases to trimming and J lost 3 bases; unmatched junction nucleotides: 5. CDR3 coding DNA: TGTGCCAGCAGTCTACGGGACAGGGTCTACGAGCAGTACTTC. Translating it yields CASSLRDRVYEQYF.

For the CDR3, the DNA is TGTGCCAGCTCCTCCCTCACAGGTACCTATGGCTACACCTTC. It specifies CASSSLTGTYGYTF. The rearrangement links TRBV28 to TRBJ1-2; D is possibly TRBD1 (5 bases). This CDR3 contains 14 residues. Trimming shortened V by 8 bases and J by 4 bases, and 17 bases separated the two germline ends. The germline CDR1 and CDR2 sequences are MDHEN and SYDVKM.

The rearrangement links TRBV5-4 to TRBJ1-1, with TRBD1 matching 7 bases. Germline CDR1 is SGHNT and CDR2 is YYREEE (reference sequence). With V trimmed by 4 bases and J by 4 bases, 10 bases remained unmatched. The CDR3 runs 15 residues. For the CDR3, the DNA is TGTGCCAGCAGCCCACATAAGGGGGCAACCACTGAAGCTTTCTTT. It codes for CASSPHKGATTEAFF.

V usage is TRBV6-1 and J usage is TRBJ2-5; 9 nucleotides agree with TRBD2. CDR1 and CDR2 (germline): MNHNS, SASEGT. V trimming: 1 base; J trimming: 5 bases; junction bases outside the gene matches: 11. The CDR3 consists of 17 residues. The CDR3 DNA is TGTGCCAGCAGTGAAGGCGCCCTAGCGGGGCGGGGGGAGACCCAGTACTTC. It encodes CASSEGALAGRGETQYF.

This clone has only a few counts. The V gene is TRBV5-3, the J gene TRBJ1-2; TRBD1 aligns across 9 bases. TRBV5-3 is noted as an ORF with a role that remains uncertain. V lost 4 bases, J lost 3 bases, and 19 bases stayed unmatched. CDR3 size: 19 residues. The CDR3 reads CARSHDDQGTGRFYYGYTF. CDR3 DNA: TGTGCCAGAAGCCATGATGATCAGGGGACAGGGAGGTTCTACTATGGCTACACCTTC.

The chain couples TRBV12-3 or TRBV12-4 to TRBJ2-1; D unclear. CDR3 size: 13 residues. The V gene lost 6 bases and the J gene lost 3 bases, with 9 bases spanning the gap. In DNA, the CDR3 is TGTGCCAGCAGAAATACTGGCTACAATGAGCAGTTCTTC. It yields the protein CASRNTGYNEQFF.

The count of this clone is one. The chain links TRBV12-5 to TRBJ1-6; D is uncertain. Looked up from germline, CDR1 is LGHNT and CDR2 is FRNRAP. This CDR3 has 11 amino acids. V was clipped by 11 bases and J by 9 bases, with 11 bases between them. CDR3 in amino acids: CAGLESSPLHF. As DNA, the CDR3 is TGTGCTGGCTTGGAGAGTTCACCCCTCCACTTT.

CDR3: CASRRGRVSYEQYF. The CDR3 nucleotides read TGTGCCAGCAGGCGGGGGCGAGTTTCCTACGAGCAGTACTTC. V and J are TRBV6-5 and TRBJ2-7; D is perhaps TRBD2 (7 bases). V shed 6 bases and J shed 1 base, with 13 bases lying between them. CDR3 length equals 14 residues. Germline CDR1 is MNHEY and CDR2 is SVGAGI.

The genes are TRBV5-1 and TRBJ2-1, with 13 bases that match TRBD2. With 4 bases clipped from V and 9 bases from J, the junction kept 13 bases outside the gene matches. The germline CDR1 and CDR2 sequences are SGHRS and YFSETQ. The CDR3 is 17 amino acids. The CDR3 loop reads CASSPTSGRAQGAEQFF. The CDR3 nucleotides read TGCGCCAGCAGCCCCACTAGCGGGAGGGCCCAGGGCGCTGAGCAGTTCTTC.

The chain is built from TRBV14 and TRBJ2-1; D remains ambiguous. This CDR3 is 14 amino acids long. CDR1 and CDR2 from the germline V gene are SGHDN and FVKESK. Trimming left V 4 bases short and J 9 bases short, with 16 bases between. The CDR3 coding sequence is TGTGCCAGCAGCCTAAGAATAGCTATCAGTGAGCAGTTCTTC. It is translated as CASSLRIAISEQFF.

The CDR3 protein is CASSSWGRSTLGANVLTF. Written as DNA, the CDR3 is TGTGCCAGCAGCTCGTGGGGGCGGAGCACTCTTGGGGCCAACGTCCTGACTTTC. This rearrangement joins TRBV11-2 to TRBJ2-6; possibly TRBD1 for D (6 bases). The CDR3 contains 18 residues. Trimming pared 4 bases from V and 3 bases from J, leaving 19 bases between. From germline, CDR1 is SGHAT and CDR2 FQNNGV. Combining the CDR3 with reference TRBV11-2 and TRBJ2-6 gives the whole variable domain EAGVAQSPRYKIIEKRQSVAFWCNPISGHATLYWYQQILGQGPKLLIQFQNNGVVDDSQLPKDRFSAERLKGVDSTLKIQPAKLEDSAVYLCASSSWGRSTLGANVLTFGAGSRLTVL.

Here the CDR3 reads CASSLRWEDTGELFF. Here the CDR3 DNA reads TGTGCCAGCTCACTGAGGTGGGAGGACACCGGGGAGCTGTTTTTT. V gene TRBV18 combines with J gene TRBJ2-2, with TRBD2 as a possible D gene (6 bases). The length of the CDR3 is 15 residues. Germline V gene data show CDR1 as KGHSH and CDR2 as LQKENI. The germline V and J ends were trimmed by 4 bases and 3 bases, with 12 bases remaining between them.

This chain connects TRBV3-1 (or the pseudogene TRBV3-2) to TRBJ2-3; TRBD2 matches at 13 bases. V gave up 4 bases and J gave up 4 bases; unmatched junction bases: 11. CDR1 and CDR2 (germline): LGHDT, YNNKEL (reference sequence). The CDR3 covers 18 residues. The CDR3 reads CASSPGLAGVVGADTQYF. As DNA, the CDR3 is TGTGCCAGCAGCCCCGGACTAGCGGGAGTGGTAGGCGCAGATACGCAGTATTTT.

The chain has TRBV18 and TRBJ2-2; 11 bases align to TRBD2. V was pared by 4 bases and J by 6 bases, with 4 bases of the junction left unmatched. The germline V gene encodes CDR1 KGHSH and CDR2 LQKENI. The CDR3 is 15 amino acids. The chain's CDR3 is CASSLGLAVAGELFF. CDR3 nucleotides: TGTGCCAGCTCACTGGGACTAGCGGTCGCCGGGGAGCTGTTTTTT. The complete variable domain, with remaining parts taken from reference TRBV18 and TRBJ2-2, reads NAGVMQNPRHLVRRRGQEARLRCSPMKGHSHVYWYRQLPEEGLKFMVYLQKENIIDESGMPKERFSAEFPKEGPSILRIQQVVRGDSAAYFCASSLGLAVAGELFFGEGSRLTVL.

This clone turned up a few times. The chain combines TRBV28 with TRBJ2-3; 7 bases are a match to TRBD2. With 5 bases clipped from V and 2 bases from J, the junction kept 4 bases outside the gene matches. Germline CDR1 reads MDHEN; CDR2 reads SYDVKM. This CDR3 region has 14 residues. CDR3 sequence: CASSSGDYTDTQYF. DNA of the CDR3: TGTGCCAGCAGTAGCGGGGATTACACAGATACGCAGTATTTT.

The V and J genes are TRBV6-5 and TRBJ1-2; the D gene is possibly TRBD1 (5 bases). This CDR3 spans 13 amino acids. V lost 2 bases and J lost 7, with 11 bases in between. Germline V gene lookup returns CDR1 MNHEY and CDR2 SVGAGI. The CDR3 loop reads CASSYGRRGGYTF. The CDR3 region has the DNA TGTGCCAGCAGTTACGGGCGGAGGGGTGGCTACACCTTC.

The chain employs TRBV24-1 and TRBJ2-7; D is perhaps TRBD1 (6 bases). The CDR3 spans 16 residues. The germline V gene has CDR1 KGHDR and CDR2 SFDVKD. V lost 2 bases, J lost 6 bases, and 19 bases lay in between. The CDR3 loop reads CATSDSRRGRGFEQYF. CDR3 bases: TGTGCCACCAGTGATTCCCGTCGTGGCAGGGGTTTCGAGCAGTACTTC.

The V call is TRBV10-1, the J call TRBJ2-3; 10 bases agree with TRBD2. Per the germline V gene, CDR1 is WNHNN and CDR2 is SYGVQD (reference sequence). V trimming: 3 bases; J trimming: 4 bases; junction bases outside the gene matches: 7. The CDR3 consists of 16 residues. This CDR3 reads CASSELASGSADTQYF. The CDR3 DNA reads as TGCGCCAGCAGTGAACTTGCTAGCGGGAGTGCAGATACGCAGTATTTT.

The rearrangement joins TRBV4-1 to TRBJ2-2, with 9 nucleotides matching TRBD2. Trimming removed 4 bases from V and 3 bases from J; junction bases left unmatched: 6. CDR1 is MGHRA and CDR2 is YSYEKL in the germline V gene. The CDR3 is 16 amino acids. Here the CDR3 DNA reads TGCGCCAGCAGCCTCCCCGCGGGAGGGGACACCGGGGAGCTGTTTTTT. Translated: CASSLPAGGDTGELFF.